The entry that follows covers one TCR beta chain sequence. Its antigen remains unidentified. The sample is drawn from a study of T cells expressing NK-cell markers. Study-wide results and caveats: Clones of NKG2C+ T cells that had expanded were of unclear HCMV specificity. Several donors showed dominant NKG2C+ clonotypes comprising about 1.0-7.0% of their CD8+ T cells.

Germline loops: CDR1 SGHRS, CDR2 YFSETQ. CDR3 length: 15 residues. It was by 5'RACE template switching with UMIs that TCR beta cDNA was made. Each CDR3 protein gets one entry in TCRdb, which reprocessed the 5' RACE reads and gives no DNA. The sample table includes about 550,000 distinct CDR3 sequences. The chain links TRBV5-1 to TRBJ2-2; TCRdb reports TRBD2, a call that lacks DNA to check it against. The sequenced material came from blood T cells: a sorted CD56 or NKG2C T cell subset, CD4+ or CD8+ T cells, or bulk PBMC T cells (not recorded which). The clonotype comes from a man between 18 and 35 years old in good health. CDR3 in amino acids: CASGRDNTNTGELFF.